These 13 T cell receptor beta chains were sequenced from one sample in a study of HIV-infected patients and healthy controls. Whole blood was used without fractionation, so all unsorted peripheral T cells were included. Reverse transcription used around 500 ng RNA and constant-region primers for alpha and beta. Separate chain-specific third strand synthesis with multiplexing indices produced the alpha and beta libraries. In TCRdb, the 5' RACE reads were re-called with MiXCR into one record per CDR3 protein. Counted here are about 12,000 distinct CDR3 sequences, approximately 9.1% occurring once; the ten biggest clones make up around a quarter. Here the sequenced sample was blood, taken before antiretroviral therapy. The source of these receptors is an adult with HIV infection. The donor label of this sample is uncertain.

There are many counts of this clonotype. The gene calls are TRBV6-6 and TRBJ2-5; D is ambiguous. Germline lookup yields CDR1 MNHNY and CDR2 SVGAGI (reference sequence). This CDR3 has 13 amino acids. The V gene lost 0 bases and the J gene lost 5 bases, with 7 bases spanning the gap. The CDR3 protein is CASSYSPRETQYF. The CDR3, as DNA: TGTGCCAGCAGTTACTCCCCCCGGGAGACCCAGTACTTC.

The J gene is TRBJ2-5, the V gene TRBV18; TRBD2 agrees at 8 bases. CDR3 size: 16 residues. V was pared by 3 bases and J by 3 bases, with 9 bases of the junction left unmatched. CDR1 and CDR2 from the germline V gene are KGHSH and LQKENI. The CDR3 protein is CASSPQRGLPEETQYF. The CDR3 nucleotides are TGTGCCAGCTCACCCCAGCGGGGGTTGCCTGAAGAGACCCAGTACTTC.

This clonotype was seen ten or more times. CDR3 amino acids: CASSAPGLRNSPLHF. DNA of the CDR3: TGTGCCAGCAGCGCTCCGGGACTCCGGAATTCACCCCTCCACTTT. The V call is TRBV7-2, the J call TRBJ1-6, with TRBD1 as a possible D gene (5 bases). Between the trimmed V and J ends, which lost 5 bases and 7 bases, there was a span of 15 bases. CDR3 length: 15 amino acids. Germline V gene data show CDR1 as SGHTA and CDR2 as FQGNSA.

V and J are TRBV7-2 and TRBJ2-6; the match to TRBD1 covers 8 bases. This CDR3 region has 16 residues. V gave up 5 bases and J gave up 0 bases; unmatched junction bases: 3. Germline loops: CDR1 SGHTA, CDR2 FQGNSA. The CDR3: CASSKQGDSGANVLTF. In DNA, the CDR3 is TGTGCCAGCAGCAAACAGGGGGACTCTGGGGCCAACGTCCTGACTTTC.

This clonotype was counted at least ten times. The chain joins TRBV7-8 to TRBJ2-1; 12 bases agree with TRBD2. The CDR3 extends over 17 amino acids. With 1 base clipped from V and 6 bases from J, the junction kept 7 bases outside the gene matches. Germline V gene lookup returns CDR1 SGHVS and CDR2 FQNEAQ. CDR3 sequence (DNA): TGTGCCAGCAGCTTAGGGAATGGACTAGCGGGGATCAATGAGCAGTTCTTC. This sequence encodes CASSLGNGLAGINEQFF.

At least ten counts were recorded for this clonotype. The chain couples TRBV7-6 to TRBJ1-2; TRBD1 aligns across 9 bases. The CDR3 runs to 13 residues. Germline V gene lookup returns CDR1 SGHVS and CDR2 FNYEAQ. The trim removed 4 bases at V and 4 bases at J, leaving 1 base unmatched. The chain's CDR3 is CASSSTGGYGYTF. The CDR3 DNA is TGTGCCAGCAGCTCGACAGGGGGCTATGGCTACACCTTC.

This clonotype was detected many times. J is TRBJ1-1 and V is TRBV29-1; D gene uncertain. V was clipped by 4 bases and J by 1 base, with 7 bases between them. The CDR3 length is 12 residues. Germline CDR1 SQVTM, CDR2 ANQGSEA. CDR3 amino acids: CSVAVGNTEAFF. The CDR3 nucleotides are TGCAGCGTTGCAGTAGGGAACACTGAAGCTTTCTTT.

This clonotype was detected many times. The chain carries TRBV6-5 and TRBJ2-3, with 7 bases aligning to TRBD2. Germline trimming cut 5 bases from V and 7 bases from J; bases unmatched to any gene: 9. The CDR3 runs to 14 residues. The germline V gene has CDR1 MNHEY and CDR2 SVGAGI. The CDR3 sequence is CASSPGKRGYTQYF. CDR3 coding DNA: TGTGCCAGCAGTCCAGGAAAGCGGGGTTATACGCAGTATTTT.

This clonotype has a count of ten or more. The chain employs TRBV7-2 and TRBJ1-1, with 8 positions matching TRBD1. The CDR3 is made up of 15 amino acids. V lost 0 bases and J lost 6; bases outside the gene matches: 6. The germline V gene encodes CDR1 SGHTA and CDR2 FQGNSA. The CDR3 loop reads CASSLANRGSAEAFF. The DNA of the CDR3 is TGTGCCAGCAGCTTAGCGAACAGGGGGAGCGCTGAAGCTTTCTTT. The whole variable domain, filled in from reference TRBV7-2 and TRBJ1-1, reads GAGVSQSPSNKVTEKGKDVELRCDPISGHTALYWYRQSLGQGLEFLIYFQGNSAPDKSGLPSDRFSAERTGGSVSTLTIQRTQQEDSAVYLCASSLANRGSAEAFFGQGTRLTVV.

This clonotype is deemed medium-sized. The DNA for the CDR3 is TGTGCCAGCAGTTTGGAGGGGAGGAATGGCTACACCTTC. This translates into CASSLEGRNGYTF. The chain carries TRBV12-3 or TRBV12-4 and TRBJ1-2, with D maybe TRBD1 (5 bases). There are 13 residues in the CDR3. V was cut by 3 bases and J by 6 bases, with 11 bases left in between.

This clonotype was detected ten times or more. The rearrangement links TRBV6-5 to TRBJ1-4; D call uncertain. This CDR3 has 13 amino acids. CDR1 is MNHEY, CDR2 SVGAGI, per germline. Deletions cut 0 bases from V and 6 bases from J, with 5 bases between. In nucleotides, the CDR3 is TGTGCCAGCAGTTACTCCCTATATGAAAAACTGTTTTTT. It yields the protein CASSYSLYEKLFF.

This clonotype was counted at least ten times. This chain connects TRBV7-2 to TRBJ2-1, with 10 bases fitting TRBD1. The germline CDR1 and CDR2 sequences are SGHTA and FQGNSA. With 4 bases clipped from V and 6 bases from J, the junction kept 6 bases outside the gene matches. The CDR3 is 15 amino acids. The CDR3 nucleotides read TGTGCCAGCAGCTCGTCCCGGGACAGGGGCAATGAGCAGTTCTTC. It yields the protein CASSSSRDRGNEQFF.

This clonotype was counted many times. This sequence joins TRBV6-6 and TRBJ1-2; 9 nucleotides match TRBD1. CDR1 is MNHNY and CDR2 is SVGAGI in the germline V gene (reference sequence). V dropped 2 bases and J dropped 4; count of bases not matched to a gene: 5. The CDR3 has 15 residues. CDR3 residues: CASSYMDRGGYGYTF. CDR3 sequence (DNA): TGTGCCAGCAGTTACATGGACAGGGGAGGCTATGGCTACACCTTC.